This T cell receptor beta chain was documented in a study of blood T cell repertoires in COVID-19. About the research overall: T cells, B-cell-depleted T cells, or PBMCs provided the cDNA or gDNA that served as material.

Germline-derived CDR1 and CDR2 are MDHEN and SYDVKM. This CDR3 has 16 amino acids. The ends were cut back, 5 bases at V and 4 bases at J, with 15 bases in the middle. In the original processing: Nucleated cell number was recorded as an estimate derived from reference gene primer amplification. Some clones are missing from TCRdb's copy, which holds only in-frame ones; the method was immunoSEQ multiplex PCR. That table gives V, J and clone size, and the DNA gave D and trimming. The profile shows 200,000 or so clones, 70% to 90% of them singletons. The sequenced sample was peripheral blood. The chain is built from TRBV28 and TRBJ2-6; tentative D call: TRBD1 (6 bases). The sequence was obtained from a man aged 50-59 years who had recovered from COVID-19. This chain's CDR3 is CASSPPRGYGANVLTF. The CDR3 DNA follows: TGTGCCAGCAGTCCCCCAAGGGGGTACGGGGCCAACGTCCTGACTTTC.